This entry is about one T cell receptor beta chain. Its specificity is not known. The CDR3 spans 14 residues. Per the germline V gene, CDR1 is SGHKS and CDR2 is YYEKEE (reference sequence). V gave up 3 bases and J gave up 0 bases, with 9 bases separating them. The sample is drawn from a study of T cell repertoires in cytomegalovirus infection. Study at large: Public TCR beta signature analysis indicated the presence of both CMV infection and matching HLA type. General study points: Of the TCR beta families, the public ones yielded a cumulative frequency that identified carriers of CMV plus the relevant HLA. Dominating the ex vivo response were TCR beta clonotypes that were CMV-specific and HLA-C-restricted.

One entry per CDR3 protein results from TCRdb running MiXCR on the reads. The sample has about 260,000 distinct CDR3 sequences, around 8.7% seen once. The chain recombines TRBV5-5 with TRBJ1-2, with D hard to call. The source of this sequence is a human donor in good health (CMV status not recorded). Some clones in this sample may be carry-over from other donors' samples. The sequenced sample consisted of PBMCs. CDR3 coding DNA: TGTGCCAGCAGCTCCATCCATGCTAACTATGGCTACACCTTC. It codes for CASSSIHANYGYTF.